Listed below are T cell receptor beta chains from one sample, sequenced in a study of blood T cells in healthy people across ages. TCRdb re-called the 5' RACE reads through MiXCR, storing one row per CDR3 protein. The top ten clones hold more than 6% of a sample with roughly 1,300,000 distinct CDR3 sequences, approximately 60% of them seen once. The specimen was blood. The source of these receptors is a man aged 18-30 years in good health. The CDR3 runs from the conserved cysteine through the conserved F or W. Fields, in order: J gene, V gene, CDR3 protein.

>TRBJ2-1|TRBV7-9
CASSSLRTDYNEQFF
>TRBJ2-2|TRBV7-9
CASSSWSGRSTGELFF
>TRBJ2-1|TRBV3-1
CASSFNRVSLYNEQFF
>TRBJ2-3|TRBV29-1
CSVEALAGASTDTQYF
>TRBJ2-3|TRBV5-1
CASRYGTGLSETQYF
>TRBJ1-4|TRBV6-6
CASRSTVIATNEKLFF
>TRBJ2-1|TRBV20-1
CSASRHSESNEQFF
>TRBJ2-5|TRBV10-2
CASSPRASQETQYF
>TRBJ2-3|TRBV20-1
CSAELGLPDTQYF
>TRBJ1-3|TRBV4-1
CASRSNSHSGNTIYF
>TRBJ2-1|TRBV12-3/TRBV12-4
CASRGPHNEQFF
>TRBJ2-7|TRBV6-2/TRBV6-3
CASSYSRANEQYF
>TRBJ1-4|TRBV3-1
CASSQPYRSGGEKLFF
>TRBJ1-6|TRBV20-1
CSARDPGGGSSPLHF
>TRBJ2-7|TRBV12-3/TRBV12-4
CASSLGGVVEQYF
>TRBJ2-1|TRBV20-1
CSAGDIRRNEQFF
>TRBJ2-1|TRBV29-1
CSVDGVTPYNEQFF
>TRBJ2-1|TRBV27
CATNSGGSYNEQFF
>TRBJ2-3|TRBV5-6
CASSFGRGDTQYF
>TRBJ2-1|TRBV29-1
CSAAGVGINEQFF
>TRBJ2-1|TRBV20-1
CSARPLLGSYNEQFF
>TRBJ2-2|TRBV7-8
CASSLVPSLNTGELFF
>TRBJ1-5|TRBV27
CASSLFAGDLYSNQPQHF
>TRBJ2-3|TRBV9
CASSAILVRGMVDTQYF
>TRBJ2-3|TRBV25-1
CASSETRVSTDTQYF
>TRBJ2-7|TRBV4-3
CASSQDPGGSYEQYF
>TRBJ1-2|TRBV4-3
CASSRDWTGLFGYTF
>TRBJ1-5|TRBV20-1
CSAREDSTSNQPQHF
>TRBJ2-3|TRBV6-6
CASGYGADTDTQYF
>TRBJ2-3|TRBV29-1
CSVGGTFTDTQYF